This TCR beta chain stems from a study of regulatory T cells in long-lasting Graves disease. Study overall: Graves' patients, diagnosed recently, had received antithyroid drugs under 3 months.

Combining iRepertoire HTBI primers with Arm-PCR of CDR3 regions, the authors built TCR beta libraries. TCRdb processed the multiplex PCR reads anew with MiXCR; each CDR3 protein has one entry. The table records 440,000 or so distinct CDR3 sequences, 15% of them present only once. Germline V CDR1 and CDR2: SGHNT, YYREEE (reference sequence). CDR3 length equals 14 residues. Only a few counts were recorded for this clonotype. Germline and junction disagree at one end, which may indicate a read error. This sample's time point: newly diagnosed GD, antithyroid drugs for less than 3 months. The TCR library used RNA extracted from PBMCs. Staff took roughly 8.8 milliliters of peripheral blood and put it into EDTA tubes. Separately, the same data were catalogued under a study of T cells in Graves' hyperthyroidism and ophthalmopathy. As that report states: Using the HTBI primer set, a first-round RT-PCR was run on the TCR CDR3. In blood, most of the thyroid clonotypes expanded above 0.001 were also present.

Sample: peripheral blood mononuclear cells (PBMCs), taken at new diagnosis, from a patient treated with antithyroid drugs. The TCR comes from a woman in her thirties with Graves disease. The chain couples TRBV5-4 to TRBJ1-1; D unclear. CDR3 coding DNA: TGTACCAGCAGCTCAAAGGCGCCTAACACTGAAGCTTTCTTT. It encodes CTSSSKAPNTEAFF.